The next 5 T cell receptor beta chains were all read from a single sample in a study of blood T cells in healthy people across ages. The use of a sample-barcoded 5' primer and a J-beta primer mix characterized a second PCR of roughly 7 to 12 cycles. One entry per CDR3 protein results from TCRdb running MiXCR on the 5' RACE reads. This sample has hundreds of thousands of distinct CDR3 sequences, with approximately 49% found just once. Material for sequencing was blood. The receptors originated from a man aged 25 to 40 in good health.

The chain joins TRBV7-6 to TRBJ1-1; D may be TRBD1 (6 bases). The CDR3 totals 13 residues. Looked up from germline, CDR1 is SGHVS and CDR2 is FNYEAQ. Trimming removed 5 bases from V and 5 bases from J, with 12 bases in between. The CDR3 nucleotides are TGTGCCAGCAGCCGGACTCAGGGGACTGAAGCTTTCTTT. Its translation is CASSRTQGTEAFF.

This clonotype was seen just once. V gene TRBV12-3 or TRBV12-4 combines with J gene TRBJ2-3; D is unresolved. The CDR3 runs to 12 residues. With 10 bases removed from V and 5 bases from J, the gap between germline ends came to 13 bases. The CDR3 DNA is TGTGCCACCGGGCTGCTGGAAGATACGCAGTATTTT. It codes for CATGLLEDTQYF.

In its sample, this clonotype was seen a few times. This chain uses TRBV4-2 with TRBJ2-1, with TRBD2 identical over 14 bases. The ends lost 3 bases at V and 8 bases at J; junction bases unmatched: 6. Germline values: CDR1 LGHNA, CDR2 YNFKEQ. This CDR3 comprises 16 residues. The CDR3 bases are TGTGCCAGCAGCCACACGACTAGCGGGGGGGTTTATGAGCAGTTCTTC. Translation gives CASSHTTSGGVYEQFF.

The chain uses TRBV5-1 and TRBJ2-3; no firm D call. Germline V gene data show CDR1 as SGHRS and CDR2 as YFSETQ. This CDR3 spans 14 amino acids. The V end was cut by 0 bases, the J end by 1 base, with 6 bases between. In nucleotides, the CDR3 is TGCGCCAGCAGCTTGGGAAAGGGCACAGATACGCAGTATTTT. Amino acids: CASSLGKGTDTQYF. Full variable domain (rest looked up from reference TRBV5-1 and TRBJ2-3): KAGVTQTPRYLIKTRGQQVTLSCSPISGHRSVSWYQQTPGQGLQFLFEYFSETQRNKGNFPGRFSGRQFSNSRSEMNVSTLELGDSALYLCASSLGKGTDTQYFGPGTRLTVL.

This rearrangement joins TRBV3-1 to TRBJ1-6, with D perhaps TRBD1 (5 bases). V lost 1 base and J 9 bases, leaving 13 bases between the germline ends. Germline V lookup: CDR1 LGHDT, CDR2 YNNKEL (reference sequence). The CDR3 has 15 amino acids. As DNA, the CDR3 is TGTGCCAGCAGCCAAGGGGGCGGCAGGGCTTCACCCCTCCACTTT. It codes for CASSQGGGRASPLHF.